Below, 16 T cell receptor beta chains from the same sample are listed, as sequenced in a study of CD4 T cells in relation to SARS-CoV-2 and coronaviruses. The assay was immunoSEQ multiplex PCR, and TCRdb's table has in-frame clones only and misses some. The sample lists under 65,000 clones; more than 80% were seen once. CD4+ T cells from unexposed donors were obtained before the COVID-19 pandemic (2011-2018). Sequenced: memory CD4+ T cells from PBMCs. The origin of the receptors is a human donor in good health.

V and J are TRBV24-1 and TRBJ2-7; D gene uncertain. The germline CDR1 and CDR2 sequences are KGHDR and SFDVKD. With 1 base removed from V and 0 bases from J, the gap between germline ends came to 9 bases. The CDR3 is 15 residues long. The CDR3 loop reads CATSDFPAASYEQYF. Here the CDR3 DNA reads TGTGCCACCAGTGATTTTCCCGCAGCCTCCTACGAGCAGTACTTC.

The genes are TRBV18 and TRBJ2-1; D is unresolved. Germline CDR1 and CDR2: KGHSH and LQKENI. V gave up 2 bases and J gave up 0 bases, with 11 bases separating them. The CDR3 loop spans 16 amino acids. The CDR3 nucleotides read TGTGCCAGCTCACCAAATCCGCAGAGCTCCTACAATGAGCAGTTCTTC. Translated: CASSPNPQSSYNEQFF.

A remark on this clone: At one boundary the junction diverges from the germline segment, which might be a read error. V gene TRBV30 combines with J gene TRBJ1-2, with TRBD1 matching over 8 bases. The length of the CDR3 is 14 residues. Germline assignment: CDR1 GTSNPN and CDR2 SVGIG (reference sequence). DNA of the CDR3: TGTGCTTGGAGTAGGGCAGGGGGCTTACGCGGCTACACCTTC. Its protein product is CAWSRAGGLRGYTF.

This chain uses TRBV30 with TRBJ2-3, with 8 bases matching TRBD2. The CDR3 length is 17 residues. With V trimmed by 2 bases and J by 3 bases, 13 bases remained unmatched. The germline V gene has CDR1 GTSNPN and CDR2 SVGIG (reference sequence). The CDR3 is CAWSQGIGRARTDTQYF. DNA for the CDR3: TGTGCCTGGAGTCAGGGGATCGGGAGGGCCCGGACAGATACGCAGTATTTT.

The chain recombines TRBV9 with TRBJ2-3; D gene uncertain. The length of the CDR3 is 13 residues. The germline V and J ends were trimmed by 4 bases and 3 bases, with 9 bases remaining between them. Germline V CDR1 and CDR2: SGDLS, YYNGEE. In nucleotides, the CDR3 is TGTGCCAGCAGCCTCCGTCCTACAGATACGCAGTATTTT. This gives the protein CASSLRPTDTQYF.

V usage is TRBV5-8 and J usage is TRBJ1-4; D not resolved. CDR3 length: 15 residues. Germline lookup yields CDR1 SGHTS and CDR2 YDEGEE. Trimming shortened V by 0 bases and J by 2 bases, and 8 bases separated the two germline ends. The CDR3 sequence is CASSLVGVTNEKLFF. For the CDR3, the DNA is TGTGCCAGCAGCTTGGTTGGGGTGACTAATGAAAAACTGTTTTTT. The variable domain in full, completed from reference TRBV5-8 and TRBJ1-4, reads EAGVTQSPTHLIKTRGQQATLRCSPISGHTSVYWYQQALGLGLQFLLWYDEGEERNRGNFPPRFSGRQFPNYSSELNVNALELEDSALYLCASSLVGVTNEKLFFGSGTQLSVL.

The V gene is TRBV6-5, the J gene TRBJ1-3, with D maybe TRBD1 (6 bases). The CDR3 has 16 residues. Germline V lookup: CDR1 MNHEY, CDR2 SVGAGI. V was trimmed by 2 bases and J by 1 base, leaving 12 bases between them. CDR3 in amino acids: CASSYGGGLSGNTIYF. The CDR3 nucleotides are TGTGCCAGCAGTTACGGCGGGGGGCTGTCTGGAAACACCATATATTTT.

The CDR3 DNA follows: TGTGCCAGCAGCTTAGGGGCGGGGTTGAACACTGAAGCTTTCTTT. It specifies CASSLGAGLNTEAFF. This chain uses TRBV7-2 with TRBJ1-1; D is unclear. Per germline, CDR1 SGHTA and CDR2 FQGNSA. The CDR3 is 15 amino acids. The V gene lost 1 base and the J gene lost 0 bases, with 9 bases spanning the gap.

The gene calls are TRBV5-4 and TRBJ1-2, with 8 bases lining up with TRBD1. The germline V gene encodes CDR1 SGHNT and CDR2 YYREEE (reference sequence). CDR3 length: 14 amino acids. V gave up 6 bases and J gave up 5 bases; unmatched junction bases: 9. CDR3 DNA: TGTGCCAGCACCCGAACAGGGGGAAGGTATGGCTACACCTTC. Its protein product is CASTRTGGRYGYTF.

V is TRBV23-1 and J is TRBJ2-7; possible D gene TRBD2, 6 bases. TRBV23-1 is flagged as an ORF with uncertain function. The CDR3 has 14 residues. Trimming took 5 bases from V and 5 from J, leaving 16 bases between them. The CDR3 protein is CASSIRVRGNEQYF. CDR3 bases: TGCGCCAGCAGTATAAGGGTCCGGGGGAACGAGCAGTACTTC.

The CDR3 spells CAWSRQYGYTF. CDR3 bases: TGTGCCTGGAGTAGACAGTATGGCTACACCTTC. J is TRBJ1-2 and V is TRBV30; D is possibly TRBD1 (5 bases). Germline assignment: CDR1 GTSNPN and CDR2 SVGIG (reference sequence). The CDR3 spans 11 residues. V lost 2 bases and J 5 bases, leaving 6 bases between the germline ends.

This clone came up once. The V call is TRBV25-1, the J call TRBJ1-1; 12 bases match TRBD1. Trimming removed 6 bases from V and 4 bases from J; junction bases left unmatched: 6. Germline V gene lookup returns CDR1 MGHDK and CDR2 SYGVNS. The CDR3 extends over 15 amino acids. CDR3: CASRGDRGLLTEAFF. The CDR3 DNA follows: TGTGCCAGCAGGGGGGACAGGGGGCTTCTCACTGAAGCTTTCTTT.

The CDR3 bases are TGTGCCAGCAGACTAAAGAGTGAGACCGCGGGCACCGGGGAGCTGTTTTTT. It yields the protein CASRLKSETAGTGELFF. The chain is built from TRBV21-1 and TRBJ2-2; the table assigns TRBD2, which was not confirmed against the DNA. TRBV21-1 corresponds to a pseudogene. CDR3 length equals 17 residues.

As concerns this clone: Other nucleotide sequences in the sample specify the same CDR3. The J gene is TRBJ2-5, the V gene TRBV18; D is uncertain. Looked up from germline, CDR1 is KGHSH and CDR2 is LQKENI. There are 11 residues in the CDR3. Trimming removed 3 bases from V and 1 base from J, with 0 bases in between. CDR3 protein: CASSPQETQYF. In DNA, the CDR3 is TGTGCCAGCTCACCCCAAGAGACCCAGTACTTC.

This rearrangement joins TRBV14 to TRBJ2-1; 16 bases agree with TRBD2. CDR3 length: 14 amino acids. Germline assignment: CDR1 SGHDN and CDR2 FVKESK. The trim removed 5 bases at V and 10 bases at J, leaving 2 bases unmatched. CDR3 DNA: TGTGCCAGCAGCAGGGGACTAGCGGGAGGGGAGCAGTTCTTC. It translates to CASSRGLAGGEQFF. Looking up the rest from reference TRBV14 and TRBJ2-1 gives the full variable domain: EAGVTQFPSHSVIEKGQTVTLRCDPISGHDNLYWYRRVMGKEIKFLLHFVKESKQDESGMPNNRFLAERTGGTYSTLKVQPAELEDSGVYFCASSRGLAGGEQFFGPGTRLTVL.

In this sample, this clone turned up once. The J gene is TRBJ2-3, the V gene TRBV24-1; 12 bases line up with TRBD2. The CDR3 loop spans 16 amino acids. The germline CDR1 and CDR2 sequences are KGHDR and SFDVKD. Germline trimming cut 5 bases from V and 8 bases from J; bases unmatched to any gene: 10. The CDR3 loop is CATSGRLAGASATQYF. CDR3 bases: TGTGCCACCAGTGGTCGACTAGCGGGAGCGTCAGCTACGCAGTATTTT.